This T cell receptor (beta chain) was found in a study of circulating and synovial CD4+ cells in juvenile arthritis. Study conclusions and caveats: Diversity here was lower than in bulk blood CD4 cells. CPL and bulk CD4 samples differed at least tenfold in T cell genomes.

Profiled with immunoSEQ multiplex PCR; TCRdb holds only in-frame clones, not every one. The sample yields several thousand clones, roughly 76% seen once. Deletions cut 1 base from V and 3 bases from J, with 13 bases between. The CDR3 totals 15 residues. CDR1 and CDR2 (germline): SGHRS, YFSETQ. Notes on this clone: What it binds is not known.

This rearrangement joins TRBV5-1 to TRBJ1-2, with TRBD1 as a possible D gene (6 bases). This receptor was obtained from a human donor with juvenile idiopathic arthritis. The specimen was CD4+ T cells from synovial fluid. CDR3 region: CASSLFGGADYGYTF. The CDR3 region has the DNA TGCGCCAGCAGCTTGTTTGGGGGCGCGGACTATGGCTACACCTTC.